This T cell receptor beta chain was identified in a study of cytomegalovirus exposure and HLA in healthy donors. Findings and caveats of the study: The study recorded 160 or so TCR beta chains that were cytomegalovirus-associated.

Points on this clone: Antigen: not known.

Germline V gene data show CDR1 as SGHVS and CDR2 as FNYEAQ. CDR3 length equals 14 residues. Losses at the gene ends were 6 bases for V and 3 bases for J; bases not matched to a gene: 8. Sequencing used immunoSEQ multiplex PCR; TCRdb keeps in-frame clones, though not all of them. The sample has fewer than 100,000 clones; around 90% are singletons. The material sequenced was PBMCs. The rearrangement joins TRBV7-6 to TRBJ2-7; 7 bases map to TRBD2. This receptor was taken from a man aged 25 to 45 in good health and CMV-seronegative. Here the CDR3 DNA reads TGTGCCAGCAGAGAAGATAGCGGGTACTACGAGCAGTACTTC. This sequence encodes CASREDSGYYEQYF.